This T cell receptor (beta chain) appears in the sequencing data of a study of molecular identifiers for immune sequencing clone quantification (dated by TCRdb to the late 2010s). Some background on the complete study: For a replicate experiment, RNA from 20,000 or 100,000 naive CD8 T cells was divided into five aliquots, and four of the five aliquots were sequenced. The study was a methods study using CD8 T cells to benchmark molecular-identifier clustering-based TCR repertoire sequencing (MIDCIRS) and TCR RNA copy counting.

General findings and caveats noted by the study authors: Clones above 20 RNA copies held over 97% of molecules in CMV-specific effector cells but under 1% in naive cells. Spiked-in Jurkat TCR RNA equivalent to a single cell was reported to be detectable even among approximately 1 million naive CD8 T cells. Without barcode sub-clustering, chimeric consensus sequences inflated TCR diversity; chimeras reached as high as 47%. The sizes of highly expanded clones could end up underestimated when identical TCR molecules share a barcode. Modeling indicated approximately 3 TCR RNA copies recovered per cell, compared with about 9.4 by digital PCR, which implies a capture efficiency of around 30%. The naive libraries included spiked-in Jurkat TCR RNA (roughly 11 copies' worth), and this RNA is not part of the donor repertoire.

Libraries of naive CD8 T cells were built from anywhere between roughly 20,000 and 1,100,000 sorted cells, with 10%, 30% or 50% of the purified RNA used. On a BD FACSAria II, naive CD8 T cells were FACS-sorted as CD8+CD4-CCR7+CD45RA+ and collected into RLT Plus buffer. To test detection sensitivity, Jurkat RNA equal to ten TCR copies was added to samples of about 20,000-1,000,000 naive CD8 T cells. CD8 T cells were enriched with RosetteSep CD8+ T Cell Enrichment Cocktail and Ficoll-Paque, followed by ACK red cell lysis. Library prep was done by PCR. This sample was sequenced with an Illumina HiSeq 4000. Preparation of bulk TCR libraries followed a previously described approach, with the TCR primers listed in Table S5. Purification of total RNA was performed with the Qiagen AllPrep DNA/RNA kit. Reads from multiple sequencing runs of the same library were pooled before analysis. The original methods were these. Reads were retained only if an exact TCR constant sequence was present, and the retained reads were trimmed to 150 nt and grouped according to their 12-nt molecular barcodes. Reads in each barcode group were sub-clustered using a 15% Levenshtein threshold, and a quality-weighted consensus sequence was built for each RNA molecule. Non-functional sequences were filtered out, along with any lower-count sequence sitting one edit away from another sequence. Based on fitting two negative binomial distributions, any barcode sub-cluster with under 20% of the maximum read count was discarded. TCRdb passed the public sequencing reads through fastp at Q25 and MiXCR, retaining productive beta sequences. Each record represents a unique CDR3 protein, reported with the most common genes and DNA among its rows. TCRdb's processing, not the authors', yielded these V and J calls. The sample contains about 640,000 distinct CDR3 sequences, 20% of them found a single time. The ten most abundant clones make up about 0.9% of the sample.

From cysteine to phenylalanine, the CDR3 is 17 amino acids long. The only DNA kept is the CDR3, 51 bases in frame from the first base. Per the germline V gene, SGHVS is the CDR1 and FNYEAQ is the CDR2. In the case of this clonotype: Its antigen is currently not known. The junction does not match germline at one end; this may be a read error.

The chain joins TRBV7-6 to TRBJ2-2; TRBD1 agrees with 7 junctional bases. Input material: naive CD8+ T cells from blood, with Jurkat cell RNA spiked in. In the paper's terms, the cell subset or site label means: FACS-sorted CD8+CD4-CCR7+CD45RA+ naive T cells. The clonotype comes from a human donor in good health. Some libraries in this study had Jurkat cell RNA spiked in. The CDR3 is CASSPAGTDVYTRELFF. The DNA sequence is TGTGCCAGCAGCCCAGCCGGGACAGACGTCTACACCAGGGAGCTGTTTTTT.